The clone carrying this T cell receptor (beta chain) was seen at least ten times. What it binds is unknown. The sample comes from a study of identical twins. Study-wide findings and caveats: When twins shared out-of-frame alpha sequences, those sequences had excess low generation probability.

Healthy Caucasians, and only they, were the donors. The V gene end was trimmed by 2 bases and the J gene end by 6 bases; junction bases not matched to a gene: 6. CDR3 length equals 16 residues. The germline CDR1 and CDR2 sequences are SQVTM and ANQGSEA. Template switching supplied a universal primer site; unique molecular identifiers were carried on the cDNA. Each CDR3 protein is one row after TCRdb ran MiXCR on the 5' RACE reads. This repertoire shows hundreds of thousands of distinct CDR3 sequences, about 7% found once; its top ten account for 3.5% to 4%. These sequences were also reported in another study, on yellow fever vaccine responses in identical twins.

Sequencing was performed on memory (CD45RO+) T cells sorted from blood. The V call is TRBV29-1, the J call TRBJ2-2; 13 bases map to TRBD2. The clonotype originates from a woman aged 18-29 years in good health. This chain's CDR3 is CSVETSGGAGAGELFF. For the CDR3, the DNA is TGCAGCGTTGAAACTAGCGGGGGGGCAGGCGCCGGGGAGCTGTTTTTT.